The clone carrying this T cell receptor (beta chain) was found once. As yet, its antigen is unknown. The germline gives CDR1 MDHEN, CDR2 SYDVKM. This CDR3 contains 16 residues. The V end was cut by 2 bases, the J end by 6 bases, with 17 bases between. The record originates from a study of T cell repertoires in cytomegalovirus infection. Points from the study as a whole: Public TCR beta family frequency separated CMV-and-HLA carriers, including in an independent cohort.

TCRdb processed the reads anew with MiXCR; each CDR3 protein has one entry. The sample lists hundreds of thousands of distinct CDR3 sequences; about 24% were seen once. The sequence was obtained from a human donor in good health (CMV status not recorded). Some clones in this sample may be carry-over from other donors' samples. The V and J genes are TRBV28 and TRBJ2-1; D is possibly TRBD2 (5 bases). Source material: CD8+ T cells from PBMCs. The CDR3 here is CASSLPGLAFGNEQFF. For the CDR3, the DNA is TGTGCCAGCAGTTTACCCGGCTTAGCGTTTGGCAATGAGCAGTTCTTC.